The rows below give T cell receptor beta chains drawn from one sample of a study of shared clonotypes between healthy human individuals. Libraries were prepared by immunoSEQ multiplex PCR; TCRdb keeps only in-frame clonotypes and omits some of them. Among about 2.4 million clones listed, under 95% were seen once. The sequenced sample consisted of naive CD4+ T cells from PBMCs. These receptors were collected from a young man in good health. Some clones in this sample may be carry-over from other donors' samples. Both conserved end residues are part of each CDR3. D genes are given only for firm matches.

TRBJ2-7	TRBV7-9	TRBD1	TGTGCCAGCAGCTTATCAGGGGGCGCCGCCTACGAGCAGTACTTC	CASSLSGGAAYEQYF
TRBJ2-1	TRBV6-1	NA	TGTGCCAGCAGCGACAGGTTGAGCTCCTACAATGAGCAGTTCTTC	CASSDRLSSYNEQFF
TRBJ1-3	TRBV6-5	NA	TGTGCCAGCAGTTACTCGTACACCCGGGGGAACACCATATATTTT	CASSYSYTRGNTIYF
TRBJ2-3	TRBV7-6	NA	TGTGCCAGCAGCTTAGAACCGACAGATACGCAGTATTTT	CASSLEPTDTQYF
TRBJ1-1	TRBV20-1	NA	TGCAGTGCTACCTCGAACACTGAAGCTTTCTTT	CSATSNTEAFF
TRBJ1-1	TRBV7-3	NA	TGTGCCAGCAGCTTGTATTTGGGGACTGAAGCTTTCTTT	CASSLYLGTEAFF
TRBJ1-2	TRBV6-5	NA	TGTGCCAGCAGTTACTCGGCTCAGCGAGGTGGCTACACCTTC	CASSYSAQRGGYTF
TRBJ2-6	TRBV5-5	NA	TGTGCCAGCAGCGCTTTTGGGGGTCCCATTAGCTCTGGGGCCAACGTCCTGACTTTC	CASSAFGGPISSGANVLTF
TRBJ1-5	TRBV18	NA	TGTGCCAGCTCACCATCTATAGTGGTAAATCAGCCCCAGCATTTT	CASSPSIVVNQPQHF
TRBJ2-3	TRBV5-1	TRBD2	TGCGCCAGCAGCCACGGACTAGCGGGAGGAATTAGCACAGATACGCAGTATTTT	CASSHGLAGGISTDTQYF